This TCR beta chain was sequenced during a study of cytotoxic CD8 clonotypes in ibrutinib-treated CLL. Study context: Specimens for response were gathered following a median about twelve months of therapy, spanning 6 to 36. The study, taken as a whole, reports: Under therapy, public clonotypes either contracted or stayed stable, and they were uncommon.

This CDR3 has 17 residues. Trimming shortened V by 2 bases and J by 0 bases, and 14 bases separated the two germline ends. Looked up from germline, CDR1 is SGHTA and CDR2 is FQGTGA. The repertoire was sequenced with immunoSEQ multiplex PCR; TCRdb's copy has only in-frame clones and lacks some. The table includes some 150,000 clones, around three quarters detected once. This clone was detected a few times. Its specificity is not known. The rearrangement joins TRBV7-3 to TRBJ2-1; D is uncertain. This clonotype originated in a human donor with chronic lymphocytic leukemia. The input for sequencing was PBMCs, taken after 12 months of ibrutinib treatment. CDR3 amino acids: CASSLGFSRSSYNEQFF. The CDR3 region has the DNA TGTGCCAGCAGCTTAGGATTCAGTAGGAGCTCCTACAATGAGCAGTTCTTC. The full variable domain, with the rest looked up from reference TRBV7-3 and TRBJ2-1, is GAGVSQTPSNKVTEKGKYVELRCDPISGHTALYWYRQSLGQGPEFLIYFQGTGAADDSGLPNDRFFAVRPEGSVSTLKIQRTERGDSAVYLCASSLGFSRSSYNEQFFGPGTRLTVL.